This T cell receptor beta chain stems from a study of EBV T-cell therapy then PD-1 blockade in nasopharyngeal carcinoma. The treatment denotes: AdE1-LMPpoly-expanded autologous EBV-specific T-cell therapy followed by anti-PD-1 nivolumab. As to this clone: The antigen remains undetermined.

The CDR3 runs to 14 residues. V gave up 3 bases and J gave up 1 base, with 10 bases separating them. Per the germline V gene, CDR1 is SGDLS and CDR2 is YYNGEE. Libraries were prepared by immunoSEQ multiplex PCR; TCRdb keeps only in-frame clonotypes and omits some of them. The table records roughly 19,000 clones, roughly 83% of them present only once. Sequenced material: CD8+ T cells from blood, taken at approximately day 31 from a patient whose treatment included autologous EBV-specific T cells and nivolumab. J is TRBJ2-5 and V is TRBV9; TRBD1 might be the D (5 bases). This TCR derives from a middle-aged man with nasopharyngeal carcinoma. The CDR3 DNA follows: TGTGCCAGCAGCGCCGGACACCTCCAAGAGACCCAGTACTTC. The encoded protein is CASSAGHLQETQYF. The full variable domain, in which reference TRBV9 and TRBJ2-5 provide the parts outside the CDR3, is DSGVTQTPKHLITATGQRVTLRCSPRSGDLSVYWYQQSLDQGLQFLIQYYNGEERAKGNILERFSAQQFPDLHSELNLSSLELGDSALYFCASSAGHLQETQYFGPGTRLLVL.